These 2 T cell receptor beta chains originate from one sample sequenced in a study of cytomegalovirus exposure and HLA in healthy donors. The PCR used 60 Vbeta and 13 Jbeta primers. Produced via immunoSEQ multiplex PCR; TCRdb's table is partial and in-frame only. The data show approximately 170,000 clones, with roughly 80% seen just once and 1% to 1.5% held by the top ten. The sequenced sample consisted of PBMCs. The receptors derive from a man aged 50-59 years in good health and CMV-seropositive.

The chain is built from TRBV27 and TRBJ2-7; 7 bases align to TRBD2. From germline, CDR1 is MNHEY and CDR2 SMNVEV (reference sequence). After removal of 8 bases from V and 7 bases from J, the junction contained 14 bases not matched to a gene. CDR3 length: 14 residues. CDR3 bases: TGTGCCAGCTTGTGGGGGGGAGCGTTGTGGGAGCAGTACTTC. It specifies CASLWGGALWEQYF.

V usage is TRBV28 and J usage is TRBJ2-5, with 8 bases fitting TRBD1. There are 18 residues in the CDR3. Germline values: CDR1 MDHEN, CDR2 SYDVKM. V lost 3 bases and J lost 1; bases outside the gene matches: 13. This chain's CDR3 is CASSFPLSGQVLQETQYF. The DNA of the CDR3 is TGTGCCAGCAGTTTTCCCCTTTCGGGACAGGTACTCCAAGAGACCCAGTACTTC.